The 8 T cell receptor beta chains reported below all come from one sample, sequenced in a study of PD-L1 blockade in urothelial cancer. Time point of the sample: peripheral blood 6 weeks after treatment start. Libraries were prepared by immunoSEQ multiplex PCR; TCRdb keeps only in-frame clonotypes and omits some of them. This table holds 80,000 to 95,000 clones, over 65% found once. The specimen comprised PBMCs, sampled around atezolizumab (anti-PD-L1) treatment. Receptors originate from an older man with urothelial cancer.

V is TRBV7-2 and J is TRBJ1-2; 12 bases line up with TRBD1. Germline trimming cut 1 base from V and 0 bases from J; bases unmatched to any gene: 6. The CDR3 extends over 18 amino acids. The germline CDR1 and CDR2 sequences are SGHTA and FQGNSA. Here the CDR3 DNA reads TGTGCCAGCAGCTTAGGACCGGGACAGGGGGCCTCTAACTATGGCTACACCTTC. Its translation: CASSLGPGQGASNYGYTF. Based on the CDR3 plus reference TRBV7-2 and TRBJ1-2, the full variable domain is GAGVSQSPSNKVTEKGKDVELRCDPISGHTALYWYRQSLGQGLEFLIYFQGNSAPDKSGLPSDRFSAERTGGSVSTLTIQRTQQEDSAVYLCASSLGPGQGASNYGYTFGSGTRLTVV.

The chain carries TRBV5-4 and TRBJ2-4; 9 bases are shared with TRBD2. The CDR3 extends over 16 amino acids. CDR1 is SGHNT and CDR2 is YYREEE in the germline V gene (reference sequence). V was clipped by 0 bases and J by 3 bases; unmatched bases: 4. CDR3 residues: CASSLGGRAVKNIQYF. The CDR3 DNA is TGTGCCAGCAGCTTGGGCGGGAGGGCCGTCAAAAACATTCAGTACTTC.

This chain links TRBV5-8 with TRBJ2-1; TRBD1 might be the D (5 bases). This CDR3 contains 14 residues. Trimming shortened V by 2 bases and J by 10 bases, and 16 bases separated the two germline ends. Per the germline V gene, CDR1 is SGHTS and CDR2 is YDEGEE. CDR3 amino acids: CASSFSPAQGEQFF. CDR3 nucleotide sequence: TGTGCCAGCAGCTTCTCCCCAGCTCAGGGCGAGCAGTTCTTC.

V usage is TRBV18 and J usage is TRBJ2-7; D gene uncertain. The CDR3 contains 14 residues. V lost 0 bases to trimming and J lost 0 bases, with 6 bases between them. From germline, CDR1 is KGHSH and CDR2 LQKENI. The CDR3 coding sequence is TGTGCCAGCTCACCACCGAGTCTCTCCTACGAGCAGTACTTC. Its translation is CASSPPSLSYEQYF.

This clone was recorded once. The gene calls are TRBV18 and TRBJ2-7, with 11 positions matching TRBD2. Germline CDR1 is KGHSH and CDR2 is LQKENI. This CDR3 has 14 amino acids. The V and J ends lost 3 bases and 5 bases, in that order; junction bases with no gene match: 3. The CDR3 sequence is CASSPETSGNEQYF. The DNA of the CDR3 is TGTGCCAGCTCACCCGAGACTAGCGGGAACGAGCAGTACTTC.

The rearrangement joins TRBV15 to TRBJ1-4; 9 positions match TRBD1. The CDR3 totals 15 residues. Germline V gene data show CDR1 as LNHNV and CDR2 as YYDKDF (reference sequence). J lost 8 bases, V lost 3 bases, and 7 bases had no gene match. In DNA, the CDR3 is TGTGCCACCAGCAGGCCCGGGACAGGGAAGGAAAAACTGTTTTTT. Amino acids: CATSRPGTGKEKLFF.

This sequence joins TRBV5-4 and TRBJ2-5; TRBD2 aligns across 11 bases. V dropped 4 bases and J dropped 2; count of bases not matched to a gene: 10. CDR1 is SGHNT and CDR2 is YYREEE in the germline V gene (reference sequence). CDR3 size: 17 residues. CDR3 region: CASSTGTSGILQETQYF. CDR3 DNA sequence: TGTGCCAGCAGCACCGGGACTAGCGGAATACTACAAGAGACCCAGTACTTC.

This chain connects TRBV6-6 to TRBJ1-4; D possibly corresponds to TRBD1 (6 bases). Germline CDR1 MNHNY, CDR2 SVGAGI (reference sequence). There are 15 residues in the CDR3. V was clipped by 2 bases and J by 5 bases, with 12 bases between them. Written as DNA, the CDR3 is TGTGCCAGCAGTTACCCGGGACAATTAAATGAAAAACTGTTTTTT. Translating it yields CASSYPGQLNEKLFF.